This is a list of T cell receptor beta chains from one sample in a study of CD8+CD57+ T cells in acquired aplastic anemia. TCRdb reanalysed the reads using MiXCR and keeps one entry per CDR3 protein. Of a few hundred thousand distinct CDR3 sequences detected, more than 25% appear once; the ten largest clones hold around 0.82%. The specimen sequenced was sorted CD4+, CD8+, or CD8+CD57+ T cells (not recorded which) from PBMCs. These receptors came from a human donor with aplastic anemia. CDR3s include the opening cysteine and the closing phenylalanine or tryptophan. Each record gives: D gene, V gene, J gene, clone size, CDR3 DNA, CDR3 protein. D genes are given only for firm matches. A clone size is listed for some rows: how often the clone was seen (once, few, many), or a class if it is expanded.

d_call: -
v_call: TRBV19
j_call: TRBJ1-6
clone_size: -
cdr3_nt: TGTGCCAGTAGTATACGGGGGGCCTATAATTCACCCCTCCACTTT
cdr3_aa: CASSIRGAYNSPLHF

d_call: -
v_call: TRBV7-3
j_call: TRBJ2-7
clone_size: many
cdr3_nt: TGTGCCAGCAGCTTAAATGGAGGAGGAGAGCAGTACTTC
cdr3_aa: CASSLNGGGEQYF

d_call: -
v_call: TRBV24-1
j_call: TRBJ2-2
clone_size: -
cdr3_nt: TGTGCCACGCGTGCTGACGGGAGTAAAGCCGGGGAGCTGTTTTTT
cdr3_aa: CATRADGSKAGELFF

d_call: -
v_call: TRBV10-3
j_call: TRBJ1-1
clone_size: many
cdr3_nt: TGTGCCATCAGTGAGACAGGGATTGGCACTGAAGCTTTCTTT
cdr3_aa: CAISETGIGTEAFF

d_call: TRBD2
v_call: TRBV7-6
j_call: TRBJ2-5
clone_size: -
cdr3_nt: TGTGCCAGCAGCTTGGTCGGACTAGCGGGGCCACAAGAGACCCAGTACTTC
cdr3_aa: CASSLVGLAGPQETQYF

d_call: TRBD2
v_call: TRBV10-3
j_call: TRBJ2-5
clone_size: few
cdr3_nt: TGTGCCAGCAGCCGTAGCGGGGCGCAAGAGACCCAGTACTTC
cdr3_aa: CASSRSGAQETQYF

d_call: -
v_call: TRBV11-2
j_call: TRBJ2-7
clone_size: many
cdr3_nt: TGTGCCAGCAGCTTAGGGCTGTACGAGCAGTACTTC
cdr3_aa: CASSLGLYEQYF

d_call: -
v_call: TRBV10-1
j_call: TRBJ1-4
clone_size: many
cdr3_nt: TGCGCCAGAGGAGGGGTAACTAATGAAAAACTGTTTTTT
cdr3_aa: CARGGVTNEKLFF

d_call: -
v_call: TRBV7-9
j_call: TRBJ2-7
clone_size: few
cdr3_nt: TGTGCCGGCAGCTTAGCCCCAGGGAAGTCCTACGAGCAGTACTTC
cdr3_aa: CAGSLAPGKSYEQYF

d_call: TRBD1
v_call: TRBV12-3/TRBV12-4
j_call: TRBJ1-3
clone_size: -
cdr3_nt: TGTGCCAGCAGTGTCGGGACAGGGGGAAACACCATATATTTT
cdr3_aa: CASSVGTGGNTIYF

d_call: -
v_call: TRBV7-9
j_call: TRBJ1-2
clone_size: -
cdr3_nt: TGTGCCAGCAGCCAAGATGGGCAGGGCCGGGGAGGCTACACCTTC
cdr3_aa: CASSQDGQGRGGYTF

d_call: TRBD1
v_call: TRBV10-3
j_call: TRBJ1-5
clone_size: -
cdr3_nt: TGTGCCATCAGTGCTAGGGCAGGGGGACAGCCCCAGCATTTT
cdr3_aa: CAISARAGGQPQHF

d_call: -
v_call: TRBV10-3
j_call: TRBJ1-6
clone_size: -
cdr3_nt: TGTGCCATCAGTGATCCGGGGGGCACACCCCTCCACTTT
cdr3_aa: CAISDPGGTPLHF

d_call: -
v_call: TRBV7-9
j_call: TRBJ1-1
clone_size: many
cdr3_nt: TGTGCCAGCAGCTCACCGGACCCCATGAACACTGAAGCTTTCTTT
cdr3_aa: CASSSPDPMNTEAFF

d_call: TRBD1
v_call: TRBV20-1
j_call: TRBJ2-5
clone_size: -
cdr3_nt: TGCAGTGCATACCGGGACAGGGGAGAGACCCAGTACTTC
cdr3_aa: CSAYRDRGETQYF

d_call: -
v_call: TRBV19
j_call: TRBJ1-1
clone_size: many
cdr3_nt: TGTGCCAGTAAGGTTCGTGGGAACACTGAAGCTTTCTTT
cdr3_aa: CASKVRGNTEAFF

d_call: TRBD1
v_call: TRBV7-6
j_call: TRBJ1-2
clone_size: many
cdr3_nt: TGTGCCAGCAGCCCCACCCCGGGACAGGGTAACTATGGCTACACCTTC
cdr3_aa: CASSPTPGQGNYGYTF

d_call: TRBD2
v_call: TRBV11-2
j_call: TRBJ2-5
clone_size: few
cdr3_nt: TGTGCCAGCAGCATCGGGGGGAGAGACAAAGAGACCCAGTACTTC
cdr3_aa: CASSIGGRDKETQYF

d_call: TRBD1
v_call: TRBV7-2
j_call: TRBJ1-1
clone_size: many
cdr3_nt: TGTGCTTCACATCGACAGGGATCGGACACTGAAGCTTTCTTT
cdr3_aa: CASHRQGSDTEAFF

d_call: -
v_call: TRBV7-7
j_call: TRBJ2-5
clone_size: -
cdr3_nt: TGTGCTAGCAGCCCACCTAGGGATGATCAGCCCCAGTACTTC
cdr3_aa: CASSPPRDDQPQYF

d_call: -
v_call: TRBV29-1
j_call: TRBJ1-1
clone_size: many
cdr3_nt: TGCAGCGTTGAGAACCCGGGGCGAAACACTGAAGCTTTCTTT
cdr3_aa: CSVENPGRNTEAFF

d_call: -
v_call: TRBV5-1
j_call: TRBJ2-7
clone_size: many
cdr3_nt: TGCGCCAGCAGCTCGCCCTCGGGACGGCTAACCTACGAGCAGTACTTC
cdr3_aa: CASSSPSGRLTYEQYF

d_call: -
v_call: TRBV2
j_call: TRBJ2-5
clone_size: -
cdr3_nt: TGTGCCAGCCTGGGCGTTGAGACCCAGTACTTC
cdr3_aa: CASLGVETQYF

d_call: -
v_call: TRBV10-1
j_call: TRBJ1-1
clone_size: many
cdr3_nt: TGCGCCAGCAGTGACTCAATGAACACTGAAGCTTTCTTT
cdr3_aa: CASSDSMNTEAFF

d_call: TRBD1
v_call: TRBV2
j_call: TRBJ1-2
clone_size: -
cdr3_nt: TGTGCCAGCAGTGGGACAGGGGCTGGCCACTATGGCTACACCTTC
cdr3_aa: CASSGTGAGHYGYTF

d_call: TRBD1
v_call: TRBV4-2
j_call: TRBJ2-7
clone_size: few
cdr3_nt: TGTGCCAGCAGCCAAGTGGGACAGGTTGACCCCTACGAGCAGTACTTC
cdr3_aa: CASSQVGQVDPYEQYF

d_call: -
v_call: TRBV14
j_call: TRBJ2-7
clone_size: many
cdr3_nt: TGTGCCAGCAGCCAAGTTAGTAGGCGGCTGGGGTACGAGCAGTACTTC
cdr3_aa: CASSQVSRRLGYEQYF

d_call: TRBD1
v_call: TRBV2
j_call: TRBJ2-7
clone_size: -
cdr3_nt: TGTGCCAGCAGCGGACAGGTACCCTACGAGCAGTACTTC
cdr3_aa: CASSGQVPYEQYF

d_call: TRBD1
v_call: TRBV30
j_call: TRBJ1-1
clone_size: -
cdr3_nt: TGTGCCTGGAACGTCGGGACAGGGGAGTTTCCCACTGAAGCTTTCTTT
cdr3_aa: CAWNVGTGEFPTEAFF

d_call: -
v_call: TRBV29-1
j_call: TRBJ2-7
clone_size: -
cdr3_nt: TGCAGCGTTGAGGGGGCCATCGCTTCCGAGCAGTACTTC
cdr3_aa: CSVEGAIASEQYF

d_call: -
v_call: TRBV20-1
j_call: TRBJ1-4
clone_size: many
cdr3_nt: TGCAGTGCTACGGACCCACACGAGAAGCCGTTTTTT
cdr3_aa: CSATDPHEKPFF

d_call: -
v_call: TRBV19
j_call: TRBJ2-7
clone_size: many
cdr3_nt: TGTGCCAGTAGTACCTCTAGGAGGATGCCCCACGAGCAGTACTTC
cdr3_aa: CASSTSRRMPHEQYF

d_call: -
v_call: TRBV20-1
j_call: TRBJ1-2
clone_size: many
cdr3_nt: TGCAGTGCGGGGGCAGACGCTAACTATGGCTACACCTTC
cdr3_aa: CSAGADANYGYTF

d_call: -
v_call: TRBV11-2
j_call: TRBJ1-5
clone_size: few
cdr3_nt: TGTGCCAGCGGCTTAGGAGGCAGGCCGAATCAGCCCCAGCATTTT
cdr3_aa: CASGLGGRPNQPQHF

d_call: TRBD2
v_call: TRBV20-1
j_call: TRBJ2-7
clone_size: many
cdr3_nt: TGCAGTGCTAGATTGACTAGCGACTCCCCCTACGAGCAGTACTTC
cdr3_aa: CSARLTSDSPYEQYF

d_call: -
v_call: TRBV10-3
j_call: TRBJ1-1
clone_size: -
cdr3_nt: TGTGCCACCGAGTCCGGGACCGCGAAAACTGAAGCTTTCTTT
cdr3_aa: CATESGTAKTEAFF

d_call: -
v_call: TRBV25-1
j_call: TRBJ2-3
clone_size: many
cdr3_nt: TGTGCCAGCAGCGACTTCACAGATACGCAGTATTTT
cdr3_aa: CASSDFTDTQYF

d_call: TRBD1
v_call: TRBV7-2
j_call: TRBJ1-6
clone_size: -
cdr3_nt: TGTGCCAGCAGCGAAGACAGGGCGGCCCTCCGCTTT
cdr3_aa: CASSEDRAALRF

d_call: TRBD2
v_call: TRBV10-2
j_call: TRBJ2-7
clone_size: many
cdr3_nt: TGCGCCAGCAGCGCCCGCGGGACTAGCGGATACTACGAGCAGTACTTC
cdr3_aa: CASSARGTSGYYEQYF